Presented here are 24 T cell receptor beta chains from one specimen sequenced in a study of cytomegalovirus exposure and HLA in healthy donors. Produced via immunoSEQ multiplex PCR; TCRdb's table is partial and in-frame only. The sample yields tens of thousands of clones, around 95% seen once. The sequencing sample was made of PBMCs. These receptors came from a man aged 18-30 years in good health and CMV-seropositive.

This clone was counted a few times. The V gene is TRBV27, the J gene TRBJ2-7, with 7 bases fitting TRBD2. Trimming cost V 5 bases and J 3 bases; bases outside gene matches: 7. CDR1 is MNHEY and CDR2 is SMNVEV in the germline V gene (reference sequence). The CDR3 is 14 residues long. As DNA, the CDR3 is TGTGCCAGCAGTCCGGGACTATCCCTCTACGAGCAGTACTTC. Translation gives CASSPGLSLYEQYF.

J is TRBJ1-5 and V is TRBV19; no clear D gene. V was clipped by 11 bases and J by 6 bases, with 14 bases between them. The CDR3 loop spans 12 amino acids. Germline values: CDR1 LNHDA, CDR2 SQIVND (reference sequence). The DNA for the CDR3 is TGTGCCTCGACGGCCGAGGGTCAGCCCCAGCATTTT. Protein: CASTAEGQPQHF.

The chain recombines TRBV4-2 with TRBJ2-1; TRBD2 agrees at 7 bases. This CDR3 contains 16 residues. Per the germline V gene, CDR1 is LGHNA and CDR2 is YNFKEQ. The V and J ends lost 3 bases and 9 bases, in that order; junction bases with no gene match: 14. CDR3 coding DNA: TGTGCCAGCAGCCATGTATTACTGGGACTAAACGGTGAGCAGTTCTTC. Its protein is CASSHVLLGLNGEQFF.

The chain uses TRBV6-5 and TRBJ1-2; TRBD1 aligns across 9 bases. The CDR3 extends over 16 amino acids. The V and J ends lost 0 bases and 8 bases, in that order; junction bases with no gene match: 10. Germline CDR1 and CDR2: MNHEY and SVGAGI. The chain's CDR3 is CASSYSMTGGMRGYTF. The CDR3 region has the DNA TGTGCCAGCAGTTACTCGATGACAGGGGGGATGAGGGGCTACACCTTC.

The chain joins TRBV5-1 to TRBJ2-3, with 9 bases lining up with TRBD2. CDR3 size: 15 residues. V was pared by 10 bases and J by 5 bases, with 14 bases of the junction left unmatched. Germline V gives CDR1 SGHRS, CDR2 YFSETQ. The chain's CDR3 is CASQPLAGAGDTQYF. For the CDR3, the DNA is TGCGCCTCCCAGCCGTTAGCGGGGGCTGGAGATACGCAGTATTTT.

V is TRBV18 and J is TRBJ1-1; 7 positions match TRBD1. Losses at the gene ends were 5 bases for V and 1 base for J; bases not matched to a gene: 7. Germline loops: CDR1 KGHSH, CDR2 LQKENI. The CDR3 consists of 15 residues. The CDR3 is CASSGDRAKNTEAFF. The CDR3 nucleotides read TGTGCCAGCTCAGGAGACAGGGCAAAGAACACTGAAGCTTTCTTT.

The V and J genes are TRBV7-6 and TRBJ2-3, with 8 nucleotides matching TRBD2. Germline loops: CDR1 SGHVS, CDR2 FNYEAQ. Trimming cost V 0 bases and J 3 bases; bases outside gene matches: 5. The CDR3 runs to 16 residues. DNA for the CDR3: TGTGCCAGCAGCTTAGCAAGCGGGAGAGGTACAGATACGCAGTATTTT. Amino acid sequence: CASSLASGRGTDTQYF.

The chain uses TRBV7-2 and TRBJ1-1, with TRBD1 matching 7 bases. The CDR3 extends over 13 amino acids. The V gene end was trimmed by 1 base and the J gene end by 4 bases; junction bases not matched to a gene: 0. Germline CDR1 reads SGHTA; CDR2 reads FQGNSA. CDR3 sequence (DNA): TGTGCCAGCAGCTTAGGGACAGGCACTGAAGCTTTCTTT. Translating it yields CASSLGTGTEAFF.

The CDR3 sequence is CASTTSGRTNEQFF. The CDR3 DNA is TGTGCCAGCACCACTAGCGGGAGGACTAATGAGCAGTTCTTC. The chain recombines TRBV6-5 with TRBJ2-1; 12 bases fit TRBD2. The CDR3 spans 14 residues. Trimming took 7 bases from V and 7 from J; bases not matched to a gene: 5. The germline gives CDR1 MNHEY, CDR2 SVGAGI.

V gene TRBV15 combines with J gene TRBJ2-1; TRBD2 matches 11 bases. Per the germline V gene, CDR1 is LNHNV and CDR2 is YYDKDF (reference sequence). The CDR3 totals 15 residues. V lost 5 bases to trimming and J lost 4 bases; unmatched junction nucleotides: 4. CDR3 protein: CATSFRLAGYNEQFF. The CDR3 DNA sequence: TGTGCCACCAGCTTCAGACTAGCGGGATACAATGAGCAGTTCTTC.

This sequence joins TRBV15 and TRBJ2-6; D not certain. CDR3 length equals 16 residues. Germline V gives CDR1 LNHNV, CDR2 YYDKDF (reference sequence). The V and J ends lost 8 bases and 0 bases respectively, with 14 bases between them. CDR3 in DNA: TGTGCCACCCGGAGCCTTACCGGCTCTGGGGCCAACGTCCTGACTTTC. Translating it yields CATRSLTGSGANVLTF.

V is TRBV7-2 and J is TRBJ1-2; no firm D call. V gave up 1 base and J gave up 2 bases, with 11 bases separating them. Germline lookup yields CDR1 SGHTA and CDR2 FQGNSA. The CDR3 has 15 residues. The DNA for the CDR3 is TGTGCCAGCAGCTTAGGGGCCCAAAAAAACTATGGCTACACCTTC. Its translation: CASSLGAQKNYGYTF.

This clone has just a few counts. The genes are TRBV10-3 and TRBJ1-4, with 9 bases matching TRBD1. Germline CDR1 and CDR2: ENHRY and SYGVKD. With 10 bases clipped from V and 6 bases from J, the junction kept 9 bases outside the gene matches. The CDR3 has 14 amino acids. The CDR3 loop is CASKDRGVDEKLFF. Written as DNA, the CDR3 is TGTGCCAGCAAGGACAGGGGCGTAGATGAAAAACTGTTTTTT.

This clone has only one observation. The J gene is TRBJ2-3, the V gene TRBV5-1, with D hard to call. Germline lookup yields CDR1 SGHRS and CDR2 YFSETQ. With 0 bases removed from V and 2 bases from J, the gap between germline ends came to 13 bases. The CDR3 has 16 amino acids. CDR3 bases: TGCGCCAGCAGCTTGGTTGTCGACACTTACACAGATACGCAGTATTTT. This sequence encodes CASSLVVDTYTDTQYF.

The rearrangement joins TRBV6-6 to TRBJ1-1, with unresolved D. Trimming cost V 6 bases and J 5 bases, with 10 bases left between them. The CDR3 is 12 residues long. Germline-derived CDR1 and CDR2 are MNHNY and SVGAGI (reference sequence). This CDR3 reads CASRKTMTEAFF. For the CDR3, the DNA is TGTGCCAGCAGGAAAACTATGACTGAAGCTTTCTTT.

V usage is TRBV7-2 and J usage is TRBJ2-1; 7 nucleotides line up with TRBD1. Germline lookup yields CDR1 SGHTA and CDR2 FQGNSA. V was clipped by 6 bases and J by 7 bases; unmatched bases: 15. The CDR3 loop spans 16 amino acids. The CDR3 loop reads CASSSAPNRGGNEQFF. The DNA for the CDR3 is TGTGCCAGCAGTTCCGCCCCCAACAGGGGTGGGAATGAGCAGTTCTTC.

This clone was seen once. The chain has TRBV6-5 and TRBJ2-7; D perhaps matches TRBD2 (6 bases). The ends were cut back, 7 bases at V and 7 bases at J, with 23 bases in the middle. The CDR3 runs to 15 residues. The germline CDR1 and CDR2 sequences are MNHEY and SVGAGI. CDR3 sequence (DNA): TGTGCCAGCACCGCCGGATGGGGGGAAGTGGAAGAGCAGTACTTC. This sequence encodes CASTAGWGEVEEQYF.

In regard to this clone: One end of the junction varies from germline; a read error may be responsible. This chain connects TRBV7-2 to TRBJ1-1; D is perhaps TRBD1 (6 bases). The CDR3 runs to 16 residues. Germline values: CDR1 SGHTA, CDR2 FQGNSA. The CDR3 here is CASSLVGRGANTEAFF. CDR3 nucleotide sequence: TGTGCCAGCAGTTTAGTGGGGCGGGGGGCGAACACTGAAGCTTTCTTT.

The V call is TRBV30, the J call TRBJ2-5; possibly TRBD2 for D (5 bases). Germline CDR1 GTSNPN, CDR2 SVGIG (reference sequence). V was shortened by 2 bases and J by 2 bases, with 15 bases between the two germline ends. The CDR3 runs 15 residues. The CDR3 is CAWSHVTPGQETQYF. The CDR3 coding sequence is TGTGCCTGGAGTCACGTCACCCCGGGACAAGAGACCCAGTACTTC.

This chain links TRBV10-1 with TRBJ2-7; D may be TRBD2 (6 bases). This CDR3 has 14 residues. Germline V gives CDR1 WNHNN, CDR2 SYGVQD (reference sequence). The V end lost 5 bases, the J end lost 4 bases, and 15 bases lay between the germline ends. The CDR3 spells CASSPDPAGYEQYF. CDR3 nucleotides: TGCGCCAGCAGTCCCGACCCCGCGGGGTACGAGCAGTACTTC.

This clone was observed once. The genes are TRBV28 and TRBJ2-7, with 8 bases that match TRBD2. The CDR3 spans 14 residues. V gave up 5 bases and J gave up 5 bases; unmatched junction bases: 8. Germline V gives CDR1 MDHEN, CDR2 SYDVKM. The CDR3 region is CASSRSGGSNEQYF. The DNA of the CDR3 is TGTGCCAGCAGTCGCTCGGGGGGGTCCAACGAGCAGTACTTC.

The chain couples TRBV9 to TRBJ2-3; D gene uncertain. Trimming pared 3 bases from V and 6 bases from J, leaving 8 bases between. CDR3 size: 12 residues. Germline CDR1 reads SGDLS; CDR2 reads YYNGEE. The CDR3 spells CASSATDDTQYF. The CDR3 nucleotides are TGTGCCAGCAGCGCCACAGACGATACGCAGTATTTT.

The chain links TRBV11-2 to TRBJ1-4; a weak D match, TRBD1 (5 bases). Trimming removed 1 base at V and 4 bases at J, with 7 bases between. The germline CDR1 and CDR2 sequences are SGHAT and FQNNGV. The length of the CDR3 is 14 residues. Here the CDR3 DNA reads TGTGCCAGCAGCTTAGGGGGGGTTAATGAAAAACTGTTTTTT. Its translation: CASSLGGVNEKLFF.

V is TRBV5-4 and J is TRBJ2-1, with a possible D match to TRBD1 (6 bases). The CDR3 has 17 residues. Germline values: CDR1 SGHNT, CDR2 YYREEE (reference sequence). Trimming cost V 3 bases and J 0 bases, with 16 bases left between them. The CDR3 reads CASSWQGSGFSYNEQFF. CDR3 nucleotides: TGTGCCAGCAGCTGGCAGGGGTCGGGTTTCTCCTACAATGAGCAGTTCTTC.